In this sample, the clone carrying this T cell receptor (beta chain) turned up once. Using immunoSEQ multiplex PCR, the repertoire was profiled, and TCRdb retains in-frame clones only, with some absent. The repertoire holds around 74,000 clones, with 98% as singletons. These data are taken from a study of Tregs in tolerant kidney transplant recipients. This TCR derives from a human donor who received a combined kidney and bone marrow transplant. The sequencing used CD4+ T cells from blood, collected before the transplant.

The CDR3 protein is CASSPDTIRGSPLHF. The DNA of the CDR3 is TGTGCCAGCAGCCCGGACACTATAAGGGGTTCACCCCTCCACTTT. The chain uses TRBV6-5 and TRBJ1-6; a possible D gene is TRBD1 (5 bases). The CDR3 covers 15 residues. Germline loops: CDR1 MNHEY, CDR2 SVGAGI. V lost 6 bases and J 9 bases, leaving 18 bases between the germline ends.